This TCR beta chain came from a study of T cell responses to AZD1222 COVID-19 vaccine. Study-level findings and limits: The donors showed a predominance of white British ancestry and of females, with possible underestimation of clonal diversity.

The assay was immunoSEQ multiplex PCR, and TCRdb's table has in-frame clones only and misses some. This sample has approximately 180,000 clones; approximately 92% occur once, and the top ten carry around 9.3%. The CDR3 covers 16 residues. With respect to this clone: Its antigen is not known.

The source of this sequence is an adult in good health. The starting material was peripheral blood, obtained on day 0 of AZD1222 vaccination. The chain combines TRBV21-1 with TRBJ1-1. TRBV21-1 is flagged as a pseudogene. The CDR3 reads CASGDETTPLNTEAFF. Written as DNA, the CDR3 is TGTGCCAGCGGAGACGAGACAACCCCTTTGAACACTGAAGCTTTCTTT.